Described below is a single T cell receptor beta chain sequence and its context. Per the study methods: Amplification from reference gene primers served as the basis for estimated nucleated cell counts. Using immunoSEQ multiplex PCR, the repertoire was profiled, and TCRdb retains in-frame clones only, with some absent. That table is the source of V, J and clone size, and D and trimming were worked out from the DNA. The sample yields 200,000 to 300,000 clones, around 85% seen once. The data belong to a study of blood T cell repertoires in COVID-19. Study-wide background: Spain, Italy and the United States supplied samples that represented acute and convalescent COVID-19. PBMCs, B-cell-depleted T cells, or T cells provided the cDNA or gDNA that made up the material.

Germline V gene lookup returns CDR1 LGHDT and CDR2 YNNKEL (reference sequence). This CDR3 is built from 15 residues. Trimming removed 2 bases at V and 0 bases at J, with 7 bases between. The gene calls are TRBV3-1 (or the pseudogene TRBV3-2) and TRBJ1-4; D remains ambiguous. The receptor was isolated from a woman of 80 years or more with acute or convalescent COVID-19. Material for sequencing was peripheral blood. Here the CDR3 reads CASSQSLPTNEKLFF. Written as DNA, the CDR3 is TGTGCCAGCAGCCAAAGCCTTCCAACTAATGAAAAACTGTTTTTT.